This TCR beta chain came from a study of blood T cells in healthy people across ages. A second PCR of roughly 7 to 11 cycles used a sample-barcoded 5' primer and a J-beta primer mix. TCRdb re-called the 5' RACE reads through MiXCR, storing one row per CDR3 protein. The sample carries 800,000 to 900,000 distinct CDR3 sequences, approximately 65% recorded once. V lost 3 bases and J 6 bases, leaving 12 bases between the germline ends. The CDR3 length is 14 residues. Per the germline V gene, CDR1 is SGHTA and CDR2 is FQGTGA. Study-level points and caveats: It was not possible, with unsorted PBMCs, to conclusively compare naive and antigen-experienced cells. Observed TCR beta diversity showed a strong correlation with the percentage of naive T cells as measured by flow cytometry. Among long-lived donors, naive CD4+ cells were more numerous and diversity higher than in aged donors.

Concerning this clonotype: Its antigen is not identified.

The TCR originated in a man aged 25-45 years in good health. Sequencing was carried out using blood. The chain has TRBV7-3 and TRBJ2-1; D not resolved. The chain's CDR3 is CASSLGIAPNEQFF. CDR3 DNA sequence: TGTGCCAGCAGCTTGGGGATCGCCCCCAATGAGCAGTTCTTC.